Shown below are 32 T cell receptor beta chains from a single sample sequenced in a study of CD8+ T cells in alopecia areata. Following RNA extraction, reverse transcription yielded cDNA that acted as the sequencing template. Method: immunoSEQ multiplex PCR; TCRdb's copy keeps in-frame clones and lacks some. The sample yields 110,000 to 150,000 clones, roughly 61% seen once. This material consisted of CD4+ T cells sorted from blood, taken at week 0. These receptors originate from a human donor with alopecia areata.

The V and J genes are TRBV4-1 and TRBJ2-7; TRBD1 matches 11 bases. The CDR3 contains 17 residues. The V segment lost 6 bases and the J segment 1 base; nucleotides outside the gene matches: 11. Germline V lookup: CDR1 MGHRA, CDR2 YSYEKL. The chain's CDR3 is CASRSLGGQGGSYEQYF. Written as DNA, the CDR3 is TGCGCCAGCAGAAGCCTGGGGGGACAGGGGGGTTCCTACGAGCAGTACTTC.

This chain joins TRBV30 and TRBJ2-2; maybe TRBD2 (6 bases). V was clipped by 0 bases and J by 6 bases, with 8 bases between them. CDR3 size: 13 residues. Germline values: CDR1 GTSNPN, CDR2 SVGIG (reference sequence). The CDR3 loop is CAWSVGGPGELFF. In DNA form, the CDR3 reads TGTGCCTGGAGTGTGGGGGGACCCGGGGAGCTGTTTTTT.

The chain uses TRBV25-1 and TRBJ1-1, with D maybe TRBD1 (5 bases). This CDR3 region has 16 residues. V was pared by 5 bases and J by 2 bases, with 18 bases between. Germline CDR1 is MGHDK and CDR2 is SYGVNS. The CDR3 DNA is TGTGCCAGCAGTCGGGTGGAGGGACTGGGTAACACTGAAGCTTTCTTT. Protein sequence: CASSRVEGLGNTEAFF. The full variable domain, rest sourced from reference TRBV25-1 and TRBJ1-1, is EADIYQTPRYLVIGTGKKITLECSQTMGHDKMYWYQQDPGMELHLIHYSYGVNSTEKGDLSSESTVSRIRTEHFPLTLESARPSHTSQYLCASSRVEGLGNTEAFFGQGTRLTVV.

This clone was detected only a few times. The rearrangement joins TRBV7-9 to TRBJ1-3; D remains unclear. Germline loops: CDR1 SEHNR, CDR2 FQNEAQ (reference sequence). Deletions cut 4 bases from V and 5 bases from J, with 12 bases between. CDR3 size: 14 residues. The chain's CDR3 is CASSWGPARNTIYF. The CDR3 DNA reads TGTGCCAGCAGCTGGGGTCCGGCTCGAAACACCATATATTTT.

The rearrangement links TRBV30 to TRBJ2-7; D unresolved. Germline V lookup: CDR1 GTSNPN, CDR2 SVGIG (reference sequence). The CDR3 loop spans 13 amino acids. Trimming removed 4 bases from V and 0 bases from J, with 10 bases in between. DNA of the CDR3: TGTGCCTGGAATCGCGGCAGCTCCTACGAGCAGTACTTC. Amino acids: CAWNRGSSYEQYF.

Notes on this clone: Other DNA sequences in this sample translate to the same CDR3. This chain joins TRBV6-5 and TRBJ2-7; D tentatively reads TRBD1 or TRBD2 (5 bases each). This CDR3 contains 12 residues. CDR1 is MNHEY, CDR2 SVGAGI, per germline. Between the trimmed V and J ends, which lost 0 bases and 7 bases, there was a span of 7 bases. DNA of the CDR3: TGTGCCAGCAGTTACTCGAGGGGTGAGCAGTACTTC. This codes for CASSYSRGEQYF.

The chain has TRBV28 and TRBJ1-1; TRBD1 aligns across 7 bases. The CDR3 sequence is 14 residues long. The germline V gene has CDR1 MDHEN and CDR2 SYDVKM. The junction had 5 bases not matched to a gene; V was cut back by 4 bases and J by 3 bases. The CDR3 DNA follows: TGTGCCAGCAGTTCCTCGGACAGGTACACTGAAGCTTTCTTT. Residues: CASSSSDRYTEAFF.

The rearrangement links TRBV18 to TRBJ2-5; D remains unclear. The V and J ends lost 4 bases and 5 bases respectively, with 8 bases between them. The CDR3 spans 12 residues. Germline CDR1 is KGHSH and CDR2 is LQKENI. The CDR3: CASSLSKETQYF. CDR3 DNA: TGTGCCAGCTCACTTTCGAAGGAGACCCAGTACTTC.

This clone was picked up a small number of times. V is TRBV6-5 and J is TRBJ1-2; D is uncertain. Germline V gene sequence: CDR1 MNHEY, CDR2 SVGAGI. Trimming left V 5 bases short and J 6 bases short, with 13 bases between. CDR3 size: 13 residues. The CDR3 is CASSPSGWNGYTF. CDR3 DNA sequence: TGTGCCAGCAGTCCTTCAGGTTGGAATGGCTACACCTTC.

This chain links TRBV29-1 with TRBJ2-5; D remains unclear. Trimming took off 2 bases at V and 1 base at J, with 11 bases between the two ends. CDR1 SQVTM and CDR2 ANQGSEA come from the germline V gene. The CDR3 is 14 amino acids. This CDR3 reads CSVELGRAQETQYF. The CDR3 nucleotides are TGCAGCGTTGAACTGGGTAGGGCCCAAGAGACCCAGTACTTC. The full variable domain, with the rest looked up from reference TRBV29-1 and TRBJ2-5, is SAVISQKPSRDICQRGTSLTIQCQVDSQVTMMFWYRQQPGQSLTLIATANQGSEATYESGFVIDKFPISRPNLTFSTLTVSNMSPEDSSIYLCSVELGRAQETQYFGPGTRLLVL.

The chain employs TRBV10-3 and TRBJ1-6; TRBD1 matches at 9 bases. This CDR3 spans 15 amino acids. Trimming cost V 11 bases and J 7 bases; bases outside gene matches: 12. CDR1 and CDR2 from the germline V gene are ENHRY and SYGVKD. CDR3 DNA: TGTGCCCACTCTCTGGGGACAGGGCTGAATTCACCCCTCCACTTT. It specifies CAHSLGTGLNSPLHF.

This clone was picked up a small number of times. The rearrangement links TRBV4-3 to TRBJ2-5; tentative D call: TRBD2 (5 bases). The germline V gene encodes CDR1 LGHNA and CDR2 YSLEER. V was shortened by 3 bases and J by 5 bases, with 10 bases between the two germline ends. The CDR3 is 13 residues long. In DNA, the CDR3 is TGCGCCAGCAGCCAGGACTGGTTGGAGACCCAGTACTTC. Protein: CASSQDWLETQYF.

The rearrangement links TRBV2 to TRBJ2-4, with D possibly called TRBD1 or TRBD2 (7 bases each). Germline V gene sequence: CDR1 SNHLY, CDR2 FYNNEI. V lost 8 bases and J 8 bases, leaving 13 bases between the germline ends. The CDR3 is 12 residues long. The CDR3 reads CASGAGGDIQYF. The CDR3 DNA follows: TGTGCCAGCGGTGCAGGGGGGGACATTCAGTACTTC.

In DNA, the CDR3 is TGCGCCAGCAGCTTGGGAGCAGCTAATGAAAAACTGTTTTTT. Translated: CASSLGAANEKLFF. The chain uses TRBV5-1 and TRBJ1-4, with no clear D. The CDR3 runs to 14 residues. V shed 0 bases and J shed 3 bases, with 6 bases lying between them. CDR1 is SGHRS and CDR2 is YFSETQ in the germline V gene.

The CDR3 loop is CARSGGGGPLREQYF. As DNA, the CDR3 is TGTGCCAGGAGCGGCGGGGGAGGCCCCCTGCGGGAGCAGTACTTC. The rearrangement joins TRBV2 to TRBJ2-7; 7 nucleotides align to TRBD2. CDR1 is SNHLY and CDR2 is FYNNEI in the germline V gene. V shed 9 bases and J 7 bases; nucleotides not matched to a gene: 18. This CDR3 region has 15 residues.

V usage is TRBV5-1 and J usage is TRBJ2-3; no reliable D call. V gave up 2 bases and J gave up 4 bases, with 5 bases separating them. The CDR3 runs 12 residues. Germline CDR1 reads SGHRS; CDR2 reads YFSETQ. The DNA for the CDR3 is TGCGCCAGCAGCTTCCAAGCAGATACGCAGTATTTT. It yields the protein CASSFQADTQYF.

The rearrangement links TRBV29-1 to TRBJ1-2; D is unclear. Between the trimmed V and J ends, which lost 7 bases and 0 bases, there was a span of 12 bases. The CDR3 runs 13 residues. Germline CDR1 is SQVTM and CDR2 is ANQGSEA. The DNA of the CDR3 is TGCAGCGCGTCCTCTGGAACTAACTATGGCTACACCTTC. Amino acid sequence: CSASSGTNYGYTF. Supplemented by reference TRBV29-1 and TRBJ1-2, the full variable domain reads SAVISQKPSRDICQRGTSLTIQCQVDSQVTMMFWYRQQPGQSLTLIATANQGSEATYESGFVIDKFPISRPNLTFSTLTVSNMSPEDSSIYLCSASSGTNYGYTFGSGTRLTVV.

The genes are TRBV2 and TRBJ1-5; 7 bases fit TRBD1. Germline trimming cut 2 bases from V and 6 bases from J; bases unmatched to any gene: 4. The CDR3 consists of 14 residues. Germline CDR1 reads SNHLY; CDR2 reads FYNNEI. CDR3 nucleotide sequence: TGTGCCAGCAGTGAACAGGCAGGGGGTCAGCCCCAGCATTTT. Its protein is CASSEQAGGQPQHF.

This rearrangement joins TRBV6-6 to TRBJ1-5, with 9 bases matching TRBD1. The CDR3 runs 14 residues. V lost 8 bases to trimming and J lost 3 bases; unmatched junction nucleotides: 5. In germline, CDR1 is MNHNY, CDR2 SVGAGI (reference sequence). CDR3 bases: TGTGCCAGCGGGACAGGGTCCTACAATCAGCCCCAGCATTTT. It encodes CASGTGSYNQPQHF.

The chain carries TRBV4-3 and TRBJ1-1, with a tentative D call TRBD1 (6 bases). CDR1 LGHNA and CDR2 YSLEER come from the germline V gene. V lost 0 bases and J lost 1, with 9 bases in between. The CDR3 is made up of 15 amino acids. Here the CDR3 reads CASSQEDSQNTEAFF. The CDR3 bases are TGCGCCAGCAGCCAAGAGGACAGCCAGAACACTGAAGCTTTCTTT.

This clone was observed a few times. CDR3 coding DNA: TGTGCCAGCAGTGATACGGGACTAACAAACACCGGGGAGCTGTTTTTT. As protein: CASSDTGLTNTGELFF. J is TRBJ2-2 and V is TRBV6-1; 7 bases align to TRBD2. The CDR3 runs 16 residues. The J segment lost 2 bases and the V segment lost 3 bases, leaving 6 bases of the junction unmatched. Germline V lookup: CDR1 MNHNS, CDR2 SASEGT.

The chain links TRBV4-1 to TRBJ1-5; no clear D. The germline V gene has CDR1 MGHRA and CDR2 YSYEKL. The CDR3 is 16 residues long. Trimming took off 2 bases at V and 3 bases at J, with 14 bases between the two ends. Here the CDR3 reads CASSQPWKGNNQPQHF. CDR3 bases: TGCGCCAGCAGCCAACCATGGAAGGGAAACAATCAGCCCCAGCATTTT.

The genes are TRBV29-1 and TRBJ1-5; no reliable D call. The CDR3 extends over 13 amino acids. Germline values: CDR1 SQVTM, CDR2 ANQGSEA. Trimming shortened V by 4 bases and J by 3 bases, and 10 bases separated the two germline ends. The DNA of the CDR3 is TGCAGCGTTGGATTGGACGTCAATCAGCCCCAGCATTTT. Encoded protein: CSVGLDVNQPQHF.

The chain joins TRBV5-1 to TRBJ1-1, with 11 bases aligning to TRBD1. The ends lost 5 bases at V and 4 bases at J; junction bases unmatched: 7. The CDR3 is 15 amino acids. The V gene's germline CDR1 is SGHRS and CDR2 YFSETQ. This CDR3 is CASRDTGTGGTEAFF. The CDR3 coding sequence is TGCGCCAGCAGGGACACCGGGACAGGGGGCACTGAAGCTTTCTTT.

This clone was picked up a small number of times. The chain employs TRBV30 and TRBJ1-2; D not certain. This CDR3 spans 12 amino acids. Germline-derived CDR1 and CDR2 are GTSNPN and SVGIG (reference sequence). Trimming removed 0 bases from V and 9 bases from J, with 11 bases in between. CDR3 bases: TGTGCCTGGAGTGTGGACCGAAGAAGCTACACCTTC. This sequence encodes CAWSVDRRSYTF.

CDR3 region: CASSLGTQYEQYF. The CDR3 DNA sequence: TGTGCCAGCAGCCTAGGGACACAGTACGAGCAGTACTTC. The chain couples TRBV7-2 to TRBJ2-7, with a weak D call TRBD1 (6 bases). V gave up 5 bases and J gave up 4 bases, with 12 bases separating them. Per germline, CDR1 SGHTA and CDR2 FQGNSA. There are 13 residues in the CDR3.

The CDR3, as DNA: TGTGCCTGGAGTGCCAGGGTAGCGGGGGGGTACAATGAGCAGTTCTTC. Protein sequence: CAWSARVAGGYNEQFF. This sequence joins TRBV30 and TRBJ2-1, with 11 nucleotides matching TRBD2. CDR3 length: 16 amino acids. Germline CDR1 reads GTSNPN; CDR2 reads SVGIG (reference sequence). V lost 1 base and J lost 4; bases outside the gene matches: 6.

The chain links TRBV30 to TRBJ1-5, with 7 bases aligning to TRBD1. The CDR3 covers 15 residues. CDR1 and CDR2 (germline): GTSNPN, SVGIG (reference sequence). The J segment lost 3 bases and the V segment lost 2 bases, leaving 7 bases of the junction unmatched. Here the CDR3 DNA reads TGTGCCTGGAGTCGGAGCAGGGGGACCAATCAGCCCCAGCATTTT. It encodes CAWSRSRGTNQPQHF.

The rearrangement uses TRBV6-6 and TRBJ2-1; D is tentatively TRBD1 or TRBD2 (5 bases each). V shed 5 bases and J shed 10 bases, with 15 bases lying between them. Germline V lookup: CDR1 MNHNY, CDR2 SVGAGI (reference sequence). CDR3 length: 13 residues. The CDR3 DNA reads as TGTGCCAGCAGTGGGACCCCCTTGGGAGAGCAGTTCTTC. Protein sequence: CASSGTPLGEQFF.

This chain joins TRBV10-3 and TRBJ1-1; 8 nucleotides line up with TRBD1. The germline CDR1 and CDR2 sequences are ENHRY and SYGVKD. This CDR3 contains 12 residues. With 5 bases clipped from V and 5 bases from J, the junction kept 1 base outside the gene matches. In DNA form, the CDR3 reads TGTGCCATCAGTAGACAGGGGACTGAAGCTTTCTTT. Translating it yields CAISRQGTEAFF.

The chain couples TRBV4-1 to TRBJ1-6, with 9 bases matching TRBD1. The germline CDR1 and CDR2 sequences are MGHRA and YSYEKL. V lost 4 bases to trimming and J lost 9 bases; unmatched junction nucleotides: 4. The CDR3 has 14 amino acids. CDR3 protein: CASSLTGGSSPLHF. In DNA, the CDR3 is TGCGCCAGCAGCCTGACAGGGGGTAGTTCACCCCTCCACTTT.

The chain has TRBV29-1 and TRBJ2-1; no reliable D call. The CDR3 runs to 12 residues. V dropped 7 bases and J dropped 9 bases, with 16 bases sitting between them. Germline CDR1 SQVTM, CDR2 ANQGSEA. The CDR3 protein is CSAPSMGREQFF. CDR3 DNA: TGCAGCGCCCCCTCGATGGGTCGTGAGCAGTTCTTC.